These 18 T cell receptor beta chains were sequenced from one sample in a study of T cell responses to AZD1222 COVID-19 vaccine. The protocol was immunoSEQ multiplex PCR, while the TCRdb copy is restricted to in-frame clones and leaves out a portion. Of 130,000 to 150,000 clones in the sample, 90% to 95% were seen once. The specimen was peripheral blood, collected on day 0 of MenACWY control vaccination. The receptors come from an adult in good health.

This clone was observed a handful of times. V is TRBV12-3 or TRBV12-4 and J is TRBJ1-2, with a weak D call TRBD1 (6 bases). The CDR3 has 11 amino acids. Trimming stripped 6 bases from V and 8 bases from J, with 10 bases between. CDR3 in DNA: TGTGCCAGCAGAAGGGGGGGAGGCTACACCTTC. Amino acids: CASRRGGGYTF.

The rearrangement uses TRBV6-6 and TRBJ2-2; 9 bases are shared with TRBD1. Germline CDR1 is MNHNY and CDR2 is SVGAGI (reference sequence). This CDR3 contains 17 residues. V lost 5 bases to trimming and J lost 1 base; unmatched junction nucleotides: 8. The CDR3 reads CASSQIGQGLNTGELFF. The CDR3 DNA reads TGTGCCAGCAGTCAAATAGGACAGGGGTTGAACACCGGGGAGCTGTTTTTT.

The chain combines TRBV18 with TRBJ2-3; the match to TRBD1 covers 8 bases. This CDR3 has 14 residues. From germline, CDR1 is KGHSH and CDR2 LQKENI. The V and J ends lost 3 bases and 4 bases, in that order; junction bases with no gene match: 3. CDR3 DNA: TGTGCCAGCTCACCCGAGACAGGGGCAGATACGCAGTATTTT. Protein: CASSPETGADTQYF.

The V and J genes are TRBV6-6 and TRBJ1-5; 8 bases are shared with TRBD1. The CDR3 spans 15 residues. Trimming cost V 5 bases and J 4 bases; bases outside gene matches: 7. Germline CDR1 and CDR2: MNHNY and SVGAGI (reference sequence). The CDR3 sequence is CASSRGQGWNQPQHF. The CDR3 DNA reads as TGTGCCAGCAGTCGCGGACAGGGTTGGAATCAGCCCCAGCATTTT.

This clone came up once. CDR3 amino acids: CASSLGGDTDTQYF. The CDR3 region has the DNA TGTGCCAGCAGCTTGGGGGGGGACACAGATACGCAGTATTTT. The chain carries TRBV5-4 and TRBJ2-3, with a weak D call TRBD2 (6 bases). Germline V CDR1 and CDR2: SGHNT, YYREEE (reference sequence). The germline V and J ends were trimmed by 0 bases and 2 bases, with 7 bases remaining between them. The CDR3 runs 14 residues.

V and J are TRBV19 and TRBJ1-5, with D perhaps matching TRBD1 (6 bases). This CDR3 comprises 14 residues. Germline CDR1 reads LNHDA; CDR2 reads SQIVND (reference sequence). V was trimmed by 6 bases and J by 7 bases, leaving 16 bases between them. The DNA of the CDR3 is TGTGCCAGTAGGTCCGAGGGGGGCGGCCAGCCCCAGCATTTT. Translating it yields CASRSEGGGQPQHF.

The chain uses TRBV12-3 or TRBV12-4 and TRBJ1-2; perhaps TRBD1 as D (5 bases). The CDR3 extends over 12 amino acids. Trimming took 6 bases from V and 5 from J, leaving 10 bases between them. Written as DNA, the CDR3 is TGTGCCAGCAGCGAAGACAGTTATGGCTACACCTTC. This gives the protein CASSEDSYGYTF.

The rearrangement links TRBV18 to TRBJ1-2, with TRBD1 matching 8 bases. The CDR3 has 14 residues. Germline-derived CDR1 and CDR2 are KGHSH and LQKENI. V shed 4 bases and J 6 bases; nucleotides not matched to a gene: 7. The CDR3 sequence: CASSLSDRADGYTF. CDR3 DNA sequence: TGTGCCAGCTCACTCTCGGACAGGGCGGATGGCTACACCTTC.

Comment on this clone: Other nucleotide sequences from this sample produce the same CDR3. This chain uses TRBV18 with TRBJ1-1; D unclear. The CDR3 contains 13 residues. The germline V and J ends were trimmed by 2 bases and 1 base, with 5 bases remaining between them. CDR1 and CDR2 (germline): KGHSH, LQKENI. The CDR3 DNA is TGTGCCAGCTCACCAGACCAGAACACTGAAGCTTTCTTT. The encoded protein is CASSPDQNTEAFF.

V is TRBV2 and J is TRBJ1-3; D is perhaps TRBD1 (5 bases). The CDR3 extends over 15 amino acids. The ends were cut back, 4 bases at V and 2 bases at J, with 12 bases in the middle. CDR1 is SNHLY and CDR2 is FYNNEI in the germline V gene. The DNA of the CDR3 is TGTGCCAGCAGTGTGGAAGGGGCCCCTGGAAACACCATATATTTT. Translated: CASSVEGAPGNTIYF.

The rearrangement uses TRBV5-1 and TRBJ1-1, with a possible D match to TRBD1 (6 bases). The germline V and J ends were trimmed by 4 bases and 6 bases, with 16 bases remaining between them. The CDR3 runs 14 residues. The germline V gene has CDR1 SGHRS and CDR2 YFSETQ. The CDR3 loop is CASSPGHGGAEAFF. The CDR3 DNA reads TGCGCCAGCAGCCCGGGACACGGAGGGGCTGAAGCTTTCTTT. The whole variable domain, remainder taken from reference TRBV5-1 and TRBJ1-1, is KAGVTQTPRYLIKTRGQQVTLSCSPISGHRSVSWYQQTPGQGLQFLFEYFSETQRNKGNFPGRFSGRQFSNSRSEMNVSTLELGDSALYLCASSPGHGGAEAFFGQGTRLTVV.

CDR3 coding DNA: TGTGCCAGCAGCCTTCTCCCGAACGCTTTGGGCAGTGAGCAGTTCTTC. It translates to CASSLLPNALGSEQFF. V and J are TRBV28 and TRBJ2-1, with D hard to call. There are 16 residues in the CDR3. The V end was cut by 6 bases, the J end by 9 bases, with 24 bases between. CDR1 is MDHEN and CDR2 is SYDVKM in the germline V gene.

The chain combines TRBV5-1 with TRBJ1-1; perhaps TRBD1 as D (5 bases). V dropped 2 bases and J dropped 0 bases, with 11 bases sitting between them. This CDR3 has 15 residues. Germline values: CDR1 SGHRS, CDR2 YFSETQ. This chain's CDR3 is CASSFIDRLNTEAFF. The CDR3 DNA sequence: TGCGCCAGCAGCTTTATCGACAGATTGAACACTGAAGCTTTCTTT.

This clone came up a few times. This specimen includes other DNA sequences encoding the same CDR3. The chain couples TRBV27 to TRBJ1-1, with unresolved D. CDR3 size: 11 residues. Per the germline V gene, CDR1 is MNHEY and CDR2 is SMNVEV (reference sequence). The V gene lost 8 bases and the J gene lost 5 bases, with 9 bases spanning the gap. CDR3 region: CASVGGTEAFF. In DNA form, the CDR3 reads TGTGCCAGCGTAGGCGGGACTGAAGCTTTCTTT.

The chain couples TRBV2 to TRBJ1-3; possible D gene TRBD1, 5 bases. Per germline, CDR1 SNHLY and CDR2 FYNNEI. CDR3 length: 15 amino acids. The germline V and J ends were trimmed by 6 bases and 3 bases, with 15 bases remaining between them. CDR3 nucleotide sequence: TGTGCCAGCAGCCGGGACGGGGGACGTGGAAACACCATATATTTT. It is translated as CASSRDGGRGNTIYF.

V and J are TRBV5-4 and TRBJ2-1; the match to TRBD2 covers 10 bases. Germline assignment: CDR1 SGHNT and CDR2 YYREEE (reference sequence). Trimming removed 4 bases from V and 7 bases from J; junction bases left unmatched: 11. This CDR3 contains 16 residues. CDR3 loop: CASSGISGTSENEQFF. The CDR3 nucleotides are TGTGCCAGCAGCGGAATTTCCGGGACTAGCGAGAATGAGCAGTTCTTC.

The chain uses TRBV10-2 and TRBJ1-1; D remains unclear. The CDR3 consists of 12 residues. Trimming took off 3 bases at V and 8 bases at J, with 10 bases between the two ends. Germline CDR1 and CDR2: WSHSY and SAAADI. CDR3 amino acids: CASSEGWSEAFF. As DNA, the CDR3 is TGCGCCAGCAGTGAAGGGTGGTCCGAAGCTTTCTTT.

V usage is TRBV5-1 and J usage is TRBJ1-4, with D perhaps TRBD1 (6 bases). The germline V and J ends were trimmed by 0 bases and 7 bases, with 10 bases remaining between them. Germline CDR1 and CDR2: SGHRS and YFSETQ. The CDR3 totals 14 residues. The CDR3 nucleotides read TGCGCCAGCAGCTTGGGGCAGGGGAGTGAAAAACTGTTTTTT. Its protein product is CASSLGQGSEKLFF.